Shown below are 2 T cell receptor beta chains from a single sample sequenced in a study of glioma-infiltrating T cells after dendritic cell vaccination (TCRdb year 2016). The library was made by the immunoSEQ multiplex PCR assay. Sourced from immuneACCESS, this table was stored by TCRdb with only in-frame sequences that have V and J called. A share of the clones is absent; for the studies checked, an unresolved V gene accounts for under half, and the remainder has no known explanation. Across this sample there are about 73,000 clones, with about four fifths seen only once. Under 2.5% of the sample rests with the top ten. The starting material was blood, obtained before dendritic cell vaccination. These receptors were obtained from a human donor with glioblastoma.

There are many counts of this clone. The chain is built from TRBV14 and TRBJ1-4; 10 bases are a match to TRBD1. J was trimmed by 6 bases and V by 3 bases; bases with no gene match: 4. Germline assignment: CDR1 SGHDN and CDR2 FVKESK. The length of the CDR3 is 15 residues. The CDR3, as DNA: TGTGCCAGCAGCCAGTGGGACAGGGGCGATGAAAAACTGTTTTTT. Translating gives CASSQWDRGDEKLFF.

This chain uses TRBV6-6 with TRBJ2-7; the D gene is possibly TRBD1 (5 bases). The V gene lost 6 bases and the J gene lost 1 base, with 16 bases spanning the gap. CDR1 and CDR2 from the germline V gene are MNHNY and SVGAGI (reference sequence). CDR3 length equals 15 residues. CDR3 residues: CASSPERPGSYEQYF. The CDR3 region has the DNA TGTGCCAGCAGCCCTGAGAGGCCAGGGTCCTACGAGCAGTACTTC.